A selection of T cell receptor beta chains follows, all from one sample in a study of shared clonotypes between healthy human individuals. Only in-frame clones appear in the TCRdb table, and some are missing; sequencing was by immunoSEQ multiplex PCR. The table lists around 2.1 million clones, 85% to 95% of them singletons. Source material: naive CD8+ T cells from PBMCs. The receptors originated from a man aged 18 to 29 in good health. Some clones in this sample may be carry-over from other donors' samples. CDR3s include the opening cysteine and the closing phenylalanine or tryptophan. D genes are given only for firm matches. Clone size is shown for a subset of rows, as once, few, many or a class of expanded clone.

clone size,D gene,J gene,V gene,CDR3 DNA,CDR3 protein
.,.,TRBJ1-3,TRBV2,TGTGCCAGCAGTGAAGGGAGGGGCTCGGTAGACACCATATATTTT,CASSEGRGSVDTIYF
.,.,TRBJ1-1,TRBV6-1,TGTGCCAGCAGTGAAACTAGGGGCCCGACAGCCCTGAACACTGAAGCTTTCTTT,CASSETRGPTALNTEAFF
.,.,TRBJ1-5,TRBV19,TGTGCCAGTAGTCGTCGGCCAAAAGGCTCTCAGCCCCAGCATTTT,CASSRRPKGSQPQHF
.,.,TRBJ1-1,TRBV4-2,TGTGCCAGCAGCCAAGATTCCTTTCCGGGGACTGAAGCTTTCTTT,CASSQDSFPGTEAFF
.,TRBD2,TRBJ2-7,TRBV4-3,TGCGCCAGCAGCCAAGAGAGGCTAGCGGTCTACGAGCAGTACTTC,CASSQERLAVYEQYF
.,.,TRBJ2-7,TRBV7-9,TGTGCCAGCAGCGTCAGCCTGGGACCCGGCGAGCAGTACTTC,CASSVSLGPGEQYF
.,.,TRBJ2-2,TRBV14,TGTGCCAGCAGCCGGCTGGACACGCCTGACACCGGGGAGCTGTTTTTT,CASSRLDTPDTGELFF
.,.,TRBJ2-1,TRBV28,TGTGCCAGCAGTTTATTTGGGTCACTCCCCACCTACAATGAGCAGTTCTTC,CASSLFGSLPTYNEQFF
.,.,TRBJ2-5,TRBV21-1,TGTGCCAGCAGCAAAGAGAACAGGATTCAAGAGACCCAGTACTTC,CASSKENRIQETQYF
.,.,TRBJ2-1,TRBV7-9,TGTGCCAGCAGCCACGGGTTGGGTCGGTTCGATGAGCAGTTCTTC,CASSHGLGRFDEQFF
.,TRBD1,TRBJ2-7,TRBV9,TGTGCCAGCAGCAGCGGGACAGGGGCTTCCTACGAGCAGTACTTC,CASSSGTGASYEQYF
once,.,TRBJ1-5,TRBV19,TGTGCCAGTAGTATAGGAGGAAAACCCCAGCATTTT,CASSIGGKPQHF
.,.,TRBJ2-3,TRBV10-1,TGCGCCAGCAGTAGGGACCCCAATTTTCTCACAGATACGCAGTATTTT,CASSRDPNFLTDTQYF
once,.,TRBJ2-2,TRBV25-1,TGTGCCAGCAGTGAAGACCGGGTCAGCGCGAACACCGGGGAGCTGTTTTTT,CASSEDRVSANTGELFF
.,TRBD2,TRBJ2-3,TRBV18,TGTGCCAGCTCAGAAACTAGCGGTCGCACAGATACGCAGTATTTT,CASSETSGRTDTQYF
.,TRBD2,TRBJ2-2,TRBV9,TGTGCCAGCAGCGTCTCTAGCGGGAGGGCCAAGGGGGAGCTGTTTTTT,CASSVSSGRAKGELFF
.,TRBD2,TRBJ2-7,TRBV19,TGTGCCAGTAGCGGACTAGCGGGAGTTCAGAACGAGCAGTACTTC,CASSGLAGVQNEQYF
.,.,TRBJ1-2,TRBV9,TGTGCCAGCAGCTCCCAAGCCGGCCCAGGGTTTTACTATGGCTACACCTTC,CASSSQAGPGFYYGYTF
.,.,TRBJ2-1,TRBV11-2,TGTGCCAGCAGCTCGCCTTTCCCGAACAATGAGCAGTTCTTC,CASSSPFPNNEQFF
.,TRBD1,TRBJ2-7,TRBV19,TGTGCCAGTAGTCCCGGACAGGGGGCGTTTTACGAGCAGTACTTC,CASSPGQGAFYEQYF
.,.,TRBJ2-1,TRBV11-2,TGTGCCAGCAGCTTAATAGGGGAAATTTACAATGAGCAGTTCTTC,CASSLIGEIYNEQFF
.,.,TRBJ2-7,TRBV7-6,TGTGCCAGCAGCTTATTACCGGGAACCTCCTATGAGCAGTACTTC,CASSLLPGTSYEQYF
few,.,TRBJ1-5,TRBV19,TGTGCCAGTGGGGGGGACACATTGGTAGCTCAGCCCCAGCATTTT,CASGGDTLVAQPQHF
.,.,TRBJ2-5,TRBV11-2,TGTGCCAGCAGCTTGTTCCACGCGGAGAGTAAAGAGACCCAGTACTTC,CASSLFHAESKETQYF
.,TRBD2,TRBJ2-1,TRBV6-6,TGTGCCAGCAGTTACTCGTGGGGGACTACTCACAATGAGCAGTTCTTC,CASSYSWGTTHNEQFF
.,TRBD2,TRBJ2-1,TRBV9,TGTGCCAGCAGCGTAGAGGCTAGCGGGTCTTACAATGAGCAGTTCTTC,CASSVEASGSYNEQFF
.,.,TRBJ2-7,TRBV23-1,TGCGCCAGCAGTCGGACCTTTCGCTTTTCCTACGAGCAGTACTTC,CASSRTFRFSYEQYF
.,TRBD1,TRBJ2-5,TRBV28,TGTGCCAGCAGTTTATGGGGGCAGGGGGCGCTCGGAGAGACCCAGTACTTC,CASSLWGQGALGETQYF
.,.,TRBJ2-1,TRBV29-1,TGCAGCGTTCTATTACGGCCGGGTTCTATCTACAATGAGCAGTTCTTC,CSVLLRPGSIYNEQFF
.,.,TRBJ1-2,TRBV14,TGTGCCAGCAGCCAAGATTCGGTCGCGGCGGAGGATGGCTACACCTTC,CASSQDSVAAEDGYTF